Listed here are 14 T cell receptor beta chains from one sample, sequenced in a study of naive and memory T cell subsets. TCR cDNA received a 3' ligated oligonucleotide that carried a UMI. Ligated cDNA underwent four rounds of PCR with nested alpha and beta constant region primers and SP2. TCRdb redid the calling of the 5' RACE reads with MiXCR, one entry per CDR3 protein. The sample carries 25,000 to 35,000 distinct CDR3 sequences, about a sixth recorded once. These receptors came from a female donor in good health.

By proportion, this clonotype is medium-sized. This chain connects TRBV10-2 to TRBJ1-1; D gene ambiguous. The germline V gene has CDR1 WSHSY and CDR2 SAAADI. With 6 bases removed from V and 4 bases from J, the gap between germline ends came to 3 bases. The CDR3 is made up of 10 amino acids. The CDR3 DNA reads TGCGCCAGCAGGTCCACTGAAGCTTTCTTT. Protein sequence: CASRSTEAFF.

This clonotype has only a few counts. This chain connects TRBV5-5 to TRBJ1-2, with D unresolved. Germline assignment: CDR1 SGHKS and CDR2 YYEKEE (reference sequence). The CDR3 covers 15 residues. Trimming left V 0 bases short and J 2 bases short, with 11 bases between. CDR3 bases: TGTGCCAGCAGCTTGGAATGGCAGACCAACTATGGCTACACCTTC. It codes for CASSLEWQTNYGYTF.

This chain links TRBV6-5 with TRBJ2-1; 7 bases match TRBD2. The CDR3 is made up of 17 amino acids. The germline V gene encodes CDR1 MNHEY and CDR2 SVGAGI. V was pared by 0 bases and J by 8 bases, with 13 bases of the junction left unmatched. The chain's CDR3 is CASSYSNGGGISYEQFF. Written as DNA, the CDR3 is TGTGCCAGCAGTTACTCGAATGGCGGGGGTATTTCGTATGAGCAGTTCTTC.

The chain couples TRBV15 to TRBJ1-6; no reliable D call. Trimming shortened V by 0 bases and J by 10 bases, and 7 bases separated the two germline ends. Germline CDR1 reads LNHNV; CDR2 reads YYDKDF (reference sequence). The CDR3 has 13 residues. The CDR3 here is CATSRDRSSPLHF. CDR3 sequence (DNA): TGTGCCACCAGCAGAGATCGCTCCTCACCCCTCCACTTT. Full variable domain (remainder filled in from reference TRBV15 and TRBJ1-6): DAMVIQNPRYQVTQFGKPVTLSCSQTLNHNVMYWYQQKSSQAPKLLFHYYDKDFNNEADTPDNFQSRRPNTSFCFLDIRSPGLGDTAMYLCATSRDRSSPLHFGNGTRLTVT.

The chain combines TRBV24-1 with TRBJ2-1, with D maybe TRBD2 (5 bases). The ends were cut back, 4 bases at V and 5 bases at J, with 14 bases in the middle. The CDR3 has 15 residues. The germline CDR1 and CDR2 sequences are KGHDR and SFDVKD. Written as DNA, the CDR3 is TGTGCCACCAGTGACCGCCCGGCGGGTCACAATGAGCAGTTCTTC. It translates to CATSDRPAGHNEQFF.

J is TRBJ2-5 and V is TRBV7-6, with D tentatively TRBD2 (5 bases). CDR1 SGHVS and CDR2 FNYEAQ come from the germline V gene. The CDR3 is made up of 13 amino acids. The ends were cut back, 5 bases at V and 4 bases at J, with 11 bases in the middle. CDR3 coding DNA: TGTGCCAGCAGCCCTACTAGACGAGAGACCCAGTACTTC. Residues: CASSPTRRETQYF.

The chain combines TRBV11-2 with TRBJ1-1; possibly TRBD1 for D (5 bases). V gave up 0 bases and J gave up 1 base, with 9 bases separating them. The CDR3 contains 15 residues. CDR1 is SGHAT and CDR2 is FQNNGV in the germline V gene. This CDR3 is CASSLDGGGNTEAFF. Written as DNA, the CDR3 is TGTGCCAGCAGCTTAGATGGTGGGGGGAACACTGAAGCTTTCTTT.

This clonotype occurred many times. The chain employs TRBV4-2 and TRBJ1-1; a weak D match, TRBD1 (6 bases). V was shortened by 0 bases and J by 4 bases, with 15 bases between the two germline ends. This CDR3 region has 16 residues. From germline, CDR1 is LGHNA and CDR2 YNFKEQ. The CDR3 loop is CASSQDPPQGFTEAFF. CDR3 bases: TGTGCCAGCAGCCAAGACCCCCCACAGGGATTCACTGAAGCTTTCTTT.

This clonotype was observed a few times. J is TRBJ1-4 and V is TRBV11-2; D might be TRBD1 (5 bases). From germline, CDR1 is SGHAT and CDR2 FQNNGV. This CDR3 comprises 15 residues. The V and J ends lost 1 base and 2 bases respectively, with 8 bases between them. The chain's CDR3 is CASSLAAGTNEKLFF. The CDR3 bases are TGTGCCAGCAGCTTAGCAGCAGGGACTAATGAAAAACTGTTTTTT.

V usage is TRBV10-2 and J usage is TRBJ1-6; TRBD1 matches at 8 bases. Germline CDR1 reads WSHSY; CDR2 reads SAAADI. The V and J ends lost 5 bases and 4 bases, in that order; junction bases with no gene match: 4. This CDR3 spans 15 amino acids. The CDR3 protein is CASSQGARYNSPLHF. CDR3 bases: TGCGCCAGCAGTCAGGGGGCACGTTATAATTCACCCCTCCACTTT.

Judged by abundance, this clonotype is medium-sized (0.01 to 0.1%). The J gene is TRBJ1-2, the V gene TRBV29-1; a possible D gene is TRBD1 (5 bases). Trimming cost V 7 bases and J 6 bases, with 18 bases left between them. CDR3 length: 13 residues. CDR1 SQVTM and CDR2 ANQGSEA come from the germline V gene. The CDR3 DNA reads TGCAGCGCTCTATACGAGACAGTCGATGGCTACACCTTC. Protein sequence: CSALYETVDGYTF.

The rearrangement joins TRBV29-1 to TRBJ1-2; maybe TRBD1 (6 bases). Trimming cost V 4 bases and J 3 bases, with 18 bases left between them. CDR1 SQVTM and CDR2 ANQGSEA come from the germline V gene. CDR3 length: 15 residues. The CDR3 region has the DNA TGCAGCGTTGGGGCCCTGAGGGGGTTTGACTATGGCTACACCTTC. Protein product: CSVGALRGFDYGYTF.

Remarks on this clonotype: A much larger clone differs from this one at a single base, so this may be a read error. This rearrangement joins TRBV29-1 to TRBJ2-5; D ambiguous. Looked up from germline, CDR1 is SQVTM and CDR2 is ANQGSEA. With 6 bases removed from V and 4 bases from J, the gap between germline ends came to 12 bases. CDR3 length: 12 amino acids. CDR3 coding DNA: TGCAGCGTGAGGATGTACCGAGAGACCCAGTACTTC. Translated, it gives CSVRMYRETQYF.

The CDR3 DNA sequence: TGTGCCAGCAGTTACTCGACTCACAGGGTAGGGAGCGAGCAGTACTTC. This encodes CASSYSTHRVGSEQYF. This chain connects TRBV6-5 to TRBJ2-7, with D possibly being TRBD1 (6 bases). V lost 0 bases to trimming and J lost 6 bases, with 18 bases between them. Germline CDR1 reads MNHEY; CDR2 reads SVGAGI. The CDR3 is 16 residues long.